The entry that follows covers one T cell receptor (beta chain) sequence. Its specificity is not known. The data originate from a study of shared clonotypes between healthy human individuals. The study, taken as a whole, reports: When compared with the clonotypes that were shared by all four sorted-subset donors, the non-shared clonotypes turned out to have lower generation probabilities.

The CDR3 runs 14 residues. Germline V lookup: CDR1 SGHRS, CDR2 YFSETQ. Trimming removed 3 bases from V and 6 bases from J; junction bases left unmatched: 6. Original processing methods: Because ImmunoSEQ provided only junction sequences with no quality scores, the filtering differed. Measured with immunoSEQ multiplex PCR; TCRdb has only the in-frame clones, and not every one. V and J calls and clone size are copied from that table; D and trimming were computed from the DNA. Among about 710,000 clones listed, around 73% were seen once. The V gene is TRBV5-1, the J gene TRBJ2-4, with 7 positions matching TRBD1. The specimen sequenced was memory CD4+ T cells sorted from blood. Subset defined: CD45RA-negative fraction. The TCR was taken from a woman aged 25 to 45 in good health. The CDR3 region has the DNA TGCGCCAGCAGCTCCGGGACAGAACTAAACATTCAGTACTTC. Its translation is CASSSGTELNIQYF.